Many counts were recorded for the clone carrying this TCR beta chain. The antigen remains unidentified. The data stem from a study of CD8 T cells in ankylosing spondylitis. TCRdb fed the 5' RACE reads into MiXCR, producing one record per CDR3 protein. The table records about 750,000 distinct CDR3 sequences, around a fifth of them present only once. Findings and limits, study-wide: Within ankylosing spondylitis blood, a TCR beta motif made up of under 10 highly homologous variants appeared to be characteristic.

J was trimmed by 4 bases and V by 0 bases; bases with no gene match: 3. CDR3 size: 15 residues. The germline V gene encodes CDR1 SEHNR and CDR2 FQNEAQ (reference sequence). Input material: blood, either unsorted or a sorted T cell fraction (not recorded which). This chain connects TRBV7-9 to TRBJ1-2, with 9 bases that match TRBD1. The origin of this receptor is a male donor with ankylosing spondylitis. The DNA of the CDR3 is TGTGCCAGCAGCTTAGCACAGGGGGCAGGCTATGGCTACACCTTC. This translates into CASSLAQGAGYGYTF.